These 22 T cell receptor beta chains came from one sample sequenced in a study of T cells after yellow fever vaccination. TCRdb analysed the 5' RACE reads with MiXCR anew, one entry per CDR3 protein. Found here are 300,000 to 350,000 distinct CDR3 sequences, 4% to 5.5% of them singletons; the top ten hold roughly a fifth. The specimen comprised PBMCs, sampled 15 days after the yellow fever booster vaccination. These receptors all stem from a man aged 18 to 30 who received the YFV17D yellow fever vaccine.

This clonotype was seen a handful of times. The chain recombines TRBV5-1 with TRBJ2-5; the D gene is possibly TRBD2 (6 bases). V was pared by 3 bases and J by 4 bases, with 16 bases between. This CDR3 has 15 amino acids. Germline V gene data show CDR1 as SGHRS and CDR2 as YFSETQ. The CDR3 DNA reads TGCGCCAGCAGCTGGGGCAGCGGGCAGGGAGAGACCCAGTACTTC. Translated: CASSWGSGQGETQYF.

Ten or more counts support this clonotype. J is TRBJ2-3 and V is TRBV29-1, with 7 bases aligning to TRBD1. The CDR3 runs 12 residues. Trimming removed 7 bases from V and 2 bases from J; junction bases left unmatched: 3. CDR1 and CDR2 from the germline V gene are SQVTM and ANQGSEA. CDR3 in amino acids: CSGGQFTDTQYF. Here the CDR3 DNA reads TGCAGCGGGGGACAGTTCACAGATACGCAGTATTTT.

This clonotype has a handful of counts. This chain joins TRBV6-2 or TRBV6-3 and TRBJ1-2; D unclear. Germline-derived CDR1 and CDR2 are MNHEY and SVGEGT. V was cut by 5 bases and J by 7 bases, with 8 bases left in between. This CDR3 has 11 residues. CDR3 sequence: CASSVKSGYTF. The DNA of the CDR3 is TGTGCCAGCAGTGTAAAGAGTGGCTACACCTTC.

This clonotype was seen ten or more times. This chain uses TRBV7-3 with TRBJ2-3; 8 bases fit TRBD2. Germline CDR1 SGHTA, CDR2 FQGTGA. This CDR3 has 16 residues. The trim removed 5 bases at V and 4 bases at J, leaving 11 bases unmatched. The CDR3 protein is CASSLLGGGPPDTQYF. CDR3 DNA: TGTGCCAGCAGCCTGCTCGGCGGGGGGCCCCCAGATACGCAGTATTTT.

This clonotype was observed many times. V and J are TRBV5-4 and TRBJ1-4; D not certain. This CDR3 has 15 amino acids. Trimming stripped 0 bases from V and 8 bases from J, with 14 bases between. Germline CDR1 and CDR2: SGHNT and YYREEE (reference sequence). The CDR3 DNA sequence: TGTGCCAGCAGCTTGGACAACCTCGGCGGGGAAAAACTGTTTTTT. Translated: CASSLDNLGGEKLFF.

This clonotype was detected ten times or more. The V gene is TRBV7-9, the J gene TRBJ2-7; D not resolved. CDR3 length equals 13 residues. The germline CDR1 and CDR2 sequences are SEHNR and FQNEAQ (reference sequence). The germline V and J ends were trimmed by 5 bases and 2 bases, with 10 bases remaining between them. The CDR3 DNA is TGTGCCAGCAGCCCGACTGTTACCTACGAGCAGTACTTC. The encoded protein is CASSPTVTYEQYF.

This clonotype came up many times. The gene calls are TRBV7-2 and TRBJ2-7; TRBD2 matches 8 bases. Germline V gene sequence: CDR1 SGHTA, CDR2 FQGNSA. The trim removed 10 bases at V and 6 bases at J, leaving 11 bases unmatched. The CDR3 consists of 13 residues. CDR3 amino acids: CATGTERGIEQYF. Here the CDR3 DNA reads TGTGCCACCGGGACCGAGCGGGGGATCGAGCAGTACTTC.

The chain combines TRBV20-1 with TRBJ2-7; a possible D gene is TRBD1 (5 bases). The V end was cut by 2 bases, the J end by 4 bases, with 6 bases between. Germline loops: CDR1 DFQATT, CDR2 SNEGSKA (reference sequence). The CDR3 sequence is 11 residues long. The CDR3 region has the DNA TGCAGTGCTAGACAGGGATACGAGCAGTACGTC. Protein: CSARQGYEQYV.

The sample holds a few counts of this clonotype. The chain uses TRBV5-1 and TRBJ2-4; the D is unclear. Looked up from germline, CDR1 is SGHRS and CDR2 is YFSETQ. The CDR3 covers 11 residues. The V end lost 4 bases, the J end lost 9 bases, and 8 bases lay between the germline ends. Here the CDR3 reads CASSTGSIQYF. In nucleotides, the CDR3 is TGCGCCAGCAGCACCGGAAGCATTCAGTACTTC.

The CDR3 here is CASSLGSINYGYTF. In DNA, the CDR3 is TGTGCCAGCAGCTTAGGCAGTATCAACTATGGCTACACCTTC. The chain couples TRBV7-2 to TRBJ1-2; no clear D. The CDR3 is 14 amino acids. V gave up 1 base and J gave up 2 bases, with 8 bases separating them. Per germline, CDR1 SGHTA and CDR2 FQGNSA.

The chain is built from TRBV18 and TRBJ2-7; D is possibly TRBD1 (6 bases). The germline gives CDR1 KGHSH, CDR2 LQKENI. The CDR3 loop spans 13 amino acids. The germline V and J ends were trimmed by 6 bases and 2 bases, with 11 bases remaining between them. Here the CDR3 reads CASSSGTTYEQYF. DNA of the CDR3: TGTGCCAGCTCCTCCGGGACAACCTACGAGCAGTACTTC.

This clonotype was seen many times. The chain recombines TRBV7-6 with TRBJ2-5, with TRBD2 as a possible D gene (6 bases). This CDR3 comprises 13 residues. Trimming left V 4 bases short and J 13 bases short, with 19 bases between. CDR1 and CDR2 from the germline V gene are SGHVS and FNYEAQ. The CDR3 loop is CASSYPGTSSLYF. Here the CDR3 DNA reads TGTGCCAGCAGCTACCCCGGGACTTCATCCTTGTACTTC.

This clonotype was detected only a few times. The CDR3 nucleotides are TGTGCCAGCAATCGCGATTCTGGAAACACCATATATTTT. Amino acid sequence: CASNRDSGNTIYF. The chain carries TRBV19 and TRBJ1-3; no reliable D call. The germline CDR1 and CDR2 sequences are LNHDA and SQIVND (reference sequence). This CDR3 has 13 amino acids. V was shortened by 9 bases and J by 1 base, with 10 bases between the two germline ends.

There are a few counts of this clonotype. The chain uses TRBV13 and TRBJ2-1; D may be TRBD1 (5 bases). This CDR3 has 16 amino acids. With 0 bases removed from V and 6 bases from J, the gap between germline ends came to 15 bases. Germline CDR1 and CDR2: PRHDT and FYEKMQ (reference sequence). The CDR3 protein is CASSLGWGQSPNEQFF. CDR3 coding DNA: TGTGCCAGCAGCTTAGGGTGGGGCCAAAGCCCCAATGAGCAGTTCTTC. The entire variable domain, with the rest obtained from reference TRBV13 and TRBJ2-1, is as follows: AAGVIQSPRHLIKEKRETATLKCYPIPRHDTVYWYQQGPGQDPQFLISFYEKMQSDKGSIPDRFSAQQFSDYHSELNMSSLELGDSALYFCASSLGWGQSPNEQFFGPGTRLTVL.

This clonotype was picked up a small number of times. The chain is built from TRBV5-6 and TRBJ1-1, with D possibly being TRBD1 (6 bases). The CDR3 is 16 amino acids. The germline CDR1 and CDR2 sequences are SGHDT and YYEEEE. V was shortened by 4 bases and J by 1 base, with 17 bases between the two germline ends. Here the CDR3 reads CASSPDSARSNTEAFF. As DNA, the CDR3 is TGTGCCAGCAGCCCGGACAGCGCTCGATCGAACACTGAAGCTTTCTTT.

There are many counts of this clonotype. This chain links TRBV12-3 or TRBV12-4 with TRBJ2-4, with a tentative D call TRBD1 (5 bases). V lost 6 bases, J lost 8 bases, and 17 bases lay in between. The CDR3 is 14 residues long. The CDR3 DNA reads as TGTGCCAGCAGCCCCCGGCAGGGTTTTGACATTCAGTACTTC. The encoded protein is CASSPRQGFDIQYF.

This clonotype was seen many times. The chain is built from TRBV5-1 and TRBJ1-1; unclear D gene. The CDR3 spans 13 residues. Germline CDR1 SGHRS, CDR2 YFSETQ. V lost 2 bases, J lost 3 bases, and 8 bases lay in between. In DNA form, the CDR3 reads TGCGCCAGCAGCTTAGGATTGGACACTGAAGCTTTCTTT. Protein product: CASSLGLDTEAFF.

The table lists this clonotype with many counts. This chain links TRBV7-9 with TRBJ2-7; D may correspond to TRBD1 or TRBD2 (5 bases each). Looked up from germline, CDR1 is SEHNR and CDR2 is FQNEAQ (reference sequence). V was cut by 6 bases and J by 7 bases, with 34 bases left in between. CDR3 length: 19 amino acids. The CDR3 spells CASSHLRGYRQLCEGEQYV. CDR3 in DNA: TGTGCCAGCAGTCACCTAAGGGGCTATCGCCAGCTATGCGAGGGGGAGCAGTACGTC.

This chain links TRBV7-8 with TRBJ2-5; no clear D. The germline V gene has CDR1 SGHVS and CDR2 FQNEAQ. CDR3 length: 11 residues. The V and J ends lost 5 bases and 13 bases respectively, with 14 bases between them. The CDR3 is CASSPGNVPYF. The DNA for the CDR3 is TGTGCCAGCAGCCCTGGGAACGTCCCGTACTTC. The full variable domain, in which reference TRBV7-8 and TRBJ2-5 provide the parts outside the CDR3, is GAGVSQSPRYKVAKRGQDVALRCDPISGHVSLFWYQQALGQGPEFLTYFQNEAQLDKSGLPSDRFFAERPEGSVSTLKIQRTQQEDSAVYLCASSPGNVPYFGPGTRLLVL.

This clonotype was picked up many times. This chain uses TRBV29-1 with TRBJ2-2; 7 positions agree with TRBD1. Per germline, CDR1 SQVTM and CDR2 ANQGSEA. The CDR3 loop spans 13 amino acids. V trimming: 7 bases; J trimming: 6 bases; junction bases outside the gene matches: 8. In DNA, the CDR3 is TGCAGCGCACAGGGGTTCTTTGCCGGGGAGCTGTTTTTT. This translates into CSAQGFFAGELFF.

This clonotype was seen a few times. The rearrangement links TRBV4-3 to TRBJ2-3; no reliable D call. Looked up from germline, CDR1 is LGHNA and CDR2 is YSLEER. The CDR3 runs 13 residues. Deletions cut 1 base from V and 4 bases from J, with 6 bases between. As DNA, the CDR3 is TGCGCCAGCAGCCAAGCCGCAGCAGATACGCAGTATTTT. Its protein product is CASSQAAADTQYF.

This chain uses TRBV7-9 with TRBJ1-1; D gene ambiguous. With 1 base removed from V and 8 bases from J, the gap between germline ends came to 5 bases. Per germline, CDR1 SEHNR and CDR2 FQNEAQ (reference sequence). This CDR3 spans 11 amino acids. Here the CDR3 DNA reads TGTGCCAGCAGCTTAGTAAGGGAAGCTTTCTTT. Translation: CASSLVREAFF.